The 20 T cell receptor beta chains below were found in one sample sequenced in a study of T cell responses to AZD1222 COVID-19 vaccine. The repertoire was sequenced with immunoSEQ multiplex PCR; TCRdb's copy has only in-frame clones and lacks some. The sample lists approximately 100,000 clones; roughly nine tenths were seen once. The starting material was peripheral blood, obtained on day 0 of AZD1222 vaccination. The receptors stem from an adult in good health.

V and J are TRBV5-1 and TRBJ2-2; D unresolved. CDR3 size: 13 residues. The germline V gene encodes CDR1 SGHRS and CDR2 YFSETQ. Between the trimmed V and J ends, which lost 4 bases and 3 bases, there was a span of 7 bases. CDR3 bases: TGCGCCAGCAGCGGGTCTGACACCGGGGAGCTGTTTTTT. It encodes CASSGSDTGELFF.

This CDR3 is CASSSGLAEYNEQFF. The CDR3 nucleotides are TGTGCCAGCAGCTCAGGACTAGCGGAGTACAATGAGCAGTTCTTC. The V gene is TRBV7-3, the J gene TRBJ2-1, with 10 positions matching TRBD2. The CDR3 is made up of 15 amino acids. CDR1 is SGHTA, CDR2 FQGTGA, per germline. The ends lost 4 bases at V and 4 bases at J; junction bases unmatched: 4. The entire variable domain, with the rest obtained from reference TRBV7-3 and TRBJ2-1, is as follows: GAGVSQTPSNKVTEKGKYVELRCDPISGHTALYWYRQSLGQGPEFLIYFQGTGAADDSGLPNDRFFAVRPEGSVSTLKIQRTERGDSAVYLCASSSGLAEYNEQFFGPGTRLTVL.

The chain uses TRBV18 and TRBJ1-6; 8 nucleotides match TRBD1. Per germline, CDR1 KGHSH and CDR2 LQKENI. V shed 4 bases and J 8 bases; nucleotides not matched to a gene: 10. The CDR3 sequence is 16 residues long. CDR3 in amino acids: CASSRNVQGADSPLHF. CDR3 nucleotides: TGTGCCAGCTCACGGAACGTCCAGGGGGCGGATTCACCCCTCCACTTT.

The rearrangement links TRBV29-1 to TRBJ2-5; no reliable D call. The V gene's germline CDR1 is SQVTM and CDR2 ANQGSEA. Trimming shortened V by 6 bases and J by 5 bases, and 7 bases separated the two germline ends. The CDR3 runs 10 residues. As DNA, the CDR3 is TGCAGCGTCACCAAGGAGACCCAGTACTTC. Amino acid sequence: CSVTKETQYF.

The chain carries TRBV20-1 and TRBJ1-1, with unresolved D. Deletions cut 3 bases from V and 4 bases from J, with 12 bases between. CDR3 length equals 13 residues. Germline V gives CDR1 DFQATT, CDR2 SNEGSKA (reference sequence). CDR3 loop: CSASGGRGTEAFF. CDR3 nucleotides: TGCAGTGCTAGTGGAGGGAGAGGCACTGAAGCTTTCTTT.

The V gene is TRBV18, the J gene TRBJ1-1; tentative D call: TRBD1 (5 bases). CDR3 length: 13 residues. V lost 9 bases, J lost 10 bases, and 21 bases lay in between. Germline V CDR1 and CDR2: KGHSH, LQKENI. CDR3 bases: TGTGCCAGTTCTATCGTCGACGATGGGGCAGCTTTCTTT. Its protein product is CASSIVDDGAAFF.

This clone has just one count. The rearrangement links TRBV10-3 to TRBJ1-1; 8 positions match TRBD1. The CDR3 extends over 15 amino acids. V lost 7 bases and J lost 1; bases outside the gene matches: 8. Per the germline V gene, CDR1 is ENHRY and CDR2 is SYGVKD. The CDR3 DNA sequence: TGTGCCATCACCCGACAGGGGAGGGGGAACACTGAAGCTTTCTTT. Translating gives CAITRQGRGNTEAFF.

The chain carries TRBV5-6 and TRBJ2-2; no clear D gene. The CDR3 spans 15 residues. Germline lookup yields CDR1 SGHDT and CDR2 YYEEEE. Deletions cut 2 bases from V and 0 bases from J, with 8 bases between. The CDR3 is CASSFYDSNTGELFF. The CDR3, as DNA: TGTGCCAGCAGCTTCTACGATTCGAACACCGGGGAGCTGTTTTTT.

The rearrangement joins TRBV4-3 to TRBJ2-2; a weak D match, TRBD1 (6 bases). V gave up 2 bases and J gave up 4 bases, with 14 bases separating them. The germline gives CDR1 LGHNA, CDR2 YSLEER. This CDR3 is 16 amino acids long. The CDR3 coding sequence is TGCGCCAGCAGCCAACTCACGGGACAAAGCACCGGGGAGCTGTTTTTT. Protein sequence: CASSQLTGQSTGELFF.

The chain combines TRBV9 with TRBJ1-2; unclear D gene. V lost 4 bases and J lost 7, with 11 bases in between. The CDR3 sequence is 12 residues long. The V gene's germline CDR1 is SGDLS and CDR2 YYNGEE. The CDR3 region has the DNA TGTGCCAGCAGCCCAGCTTTGGGTGGCTACACCTTC. Translated, it gives CASSPALGGYTF.

CDR3 sequence: CASSSPGQETQYF. The CDR3 coding sequence is TGTGCCAGCAGCTCGCCCGGTCAAGAGACCCAGTACTTC. J is TRBJ2-5 and V is TRBV5-4; D unresolved. Trimming took 3 bases from V and 2 from J, leaving 8 bases between them. The CDR3 contains 13 residues. Germline values: CDR1 SGHNT, CDR2 YYREEE (reference sequence).

This chain joins TRBV5-1 and TRBJ2-3; 9 bases are shared with TRBD1. Trimming at V came to 1 base and at J to 4 bases, leaving 4 bases not matched to a gene. Germline CDR1 SGHRS, CDR2 YFSETQ. The CDR3 totals 15 residues. This chain's CDR3 is CASSLWGQGPDTQYF. CDR3 sequence (DNA): TGCGCCAGCAGCTTGTGGGGACAGGGCCCAGATACGCAGTATTTT.

V and J are TRBV18 and TRBJ2-1; 9 nucleotides line up with TRBD1. The CDR3 totals 17 residues. Germline assignment: CDR1 KGHSH and CDR2 LQKENI. The J segment lost 10 bases and the V segment lost 1 base, leaving 14 bases of the junction unmatched. CDR3 residues: CASSPLSMGTGSFEQFF. The CDR3 DNA reads as TGTGCCAGCTCACCACTTTCAATGGGGACAGGGTCGTTCGAGCAGTTCTTC.

As DNA, the CDR3 is TGTGCCAGTAGTCCGGGCAACTTCTATGGCTACACCTTC. It yields the protein CASSPGNFYGYTF. This rearrangement joins TRBV19 to TRBJ1-2; D is ambiguous. Germline V gene lookup returns CDR1 LNHDA and CDR2 SQIVND (reference sequence). CDR3 length: 13 residues. With 5 bases removed from V and 4 bases from J, the gap between germline ends came to 11 bases.

The CDR3 DNA follows: TGCGCCAGCAGCTTGAACAGGGGAGTAGGAGAGCAGTACTTC. This translates into CASSLNRGVGEQYF. The chain has TRBV5-1 and TRBJ2-7, with TRBD1 identical over 7 bases. Germline values: CDR1 SGHRS, CDR2 YFSETQ. The CDR3 extends over 14 amino acids. V lost 1 base, J lost 7 bases, and 8 bases stayed unmatched.

The chain links TRBV27 to TRBJ2-7, with 10 positions matching TRBD1. V trimming: 2 bases; J trimming: 3 bases; junction bases outside the gene matches: 4. CDR1 is MNHEY and CDR2 is SMNVEV in the germline V gene (reference sequence). CDR3 length: 15 amino acids. CDR3 nucleotide sequence: TGTGCCAGCAGTTTAAGGGGACAGGGGATCTACGAGCAGTACTTC. Amino acid sequence: CASSLRGQGIYEQYF.

This clone was picked up one time. The chain uses TRBV6-5 and TRBJ2-1, with 8 positions matching TRBD1. The V gene's germline CDR1 is MNHEY and CDR2 SVGAGI. V lost 6 bases and J lost 6; bases outside the gene matches: 7. The CDR3 runs to 14 residues. The DNA for the CDR3 is TGTGCCAGCAGCCCAGGACAGGGTCGCAATGAGCAGTTCTTC. Protein: CASSPGQGRNEQFF.

V gene TRBV6-4 combines with J gene TRBJ2-1, with TRBD1 identical over 7 bases. V was pared by 5 bases and J by 9 bases, with 13 bases of the junction left unmatched. The CDR3 has 15 residues. Germline V gene lookup returns CDR1 MRHNA and CDR2 SNTAGT. CDR3 sequence reads: CASSKGTATEGEQFF. The DNA for the CDR3 is TGTGCCAGCAGTAAAGGGACAGCAACAGAGGGTGAGCAGTTCTTC.

This rearrangement joins TRBV6-6 to TRBJ1-3; D gene ambiguous. Germline values: CDR1 MNHNY, CDR2 SVGAGI (reference sequence). The V end lost 4 bases, the J end lost 1 base, and 8 bases lay between the germline ends. The CDR3 totals 14 residues. DNA of the CDR3: TGTGCCAGCAGTTCAACGGAATCTGGAAACACCATATATTTT. As protein: CASSSTESGNTIYF.

The chain recombines TRBV5-4 with TRBJ1-1, with a tentative D call TRBD1 (5 bases). V lost 10 bases, J lost 0 bases, and 16 bases lay in between. This CDR3 contains 14 residues. The germline CDR1 and CDR2 sequences are SGHNT and YYREEE (reference sequence). CDR3 sequence: CASTRGGLNTEAFF. CDR3 in DNA: TGTGCCTCCACTCGGGGGGGTTTGAACACTGAAGCTTTCTTT.